The 11 T cell receptor beta chains presented below share a single source sample, sequenced in a study of blood T cell repertoires in COVID-19. Only in-frame clones appear in the TCRdb table, and some are missing; sequencing was by immunoSEQ multiplex PCR. The data contain 95,000 to 150,000 clones, around 81% of them singletons. What was sequenced was peripheral blood. The receptors were sampled from a man aged 25 to 45 with COVID-19, enrolled during active disease.

The V call is TRBV4-3, the J call TRBJ1-2, with D perhaps matching TRBD1 (6 bases). V dropped 0 bases and J dropped 7 bases, with 18 bases sitting between them. Germline V CDR1 and CDR2: LGHNA, YSLEER. This CDR3 has 16 residues. CDR3 DNA: TGCGCCAGCAGCCAAGACCCCTCAGGGGCCTCCAGTGGCTACACCTTC. Translating it yields CASSQDPSGASSGYTF.

This chain uses TRBV9 with TRBJ2-2; TRBD1 might be the D (5 bases). CDR3 size: 15 residues. Deletions cut 0 bases from V and 4 bases from J, with 10 bases between. Germline V gene lookup returns CDR1 SGDLS and CDR2 YYNGEE. CDR3 in DNA: TGTGCCAGCAGCGTAGATGGCAGGGTCACCGGGGAGCTGTTTTTT. Protein product: CASSVDGRVTGELFF. Together with reference TRBV9 and TRBJ2-2, the CDR3 gives the full variable domain: DSGVTQTPKHLITATGQRVTLRCSPRSGDLSVYWYQQSLDQGLQFLIQYYNGEERAKGNILERFSAQQFPDLHSELNLSSLELGDSALYFCASSVDGRVTGELFFGEGSRLTVL.

The V call is TRBV18, the J call TRBJ2-1, with 11 nucleotides matching TRBD2. Unmatched junction bases numbered 10, after V lost 3 bases and J lost 6 bases. Looked up from germline, CDR1 is KGHSH and CDR2 is LQKENI. CDR3 length: 17 residues. The CDR3 reads CASSPLPLAGVFNEQFF. The CDR3 coding sequence is TGTGCCAGCTCACCTCTCCCACTAGCGGGAGTATTCAATGAGCAGTTCTTC.

This clone is a singleton in its sample. For the CDR3, the DNA is TGTGCCAGCAGCTTTCGGAGTGGGGAGCTGTTTTTT. It encodes CASSFRSGELFF. This chain uses TRBV7-3 with TRBJ2-2; no clear D. V dropped 3 bases and J dropped 8 bases, with 7 bases sitting between them. This CDR3 has 12 residues. Germline-derived CDR1 and CDR2 are SGHTA and FQGTGA.

The chain couples TRBV6-4 to TRBJ1-1; D perhaps matches TRBD1 (5 bases). Between the trimmed V and J ends, which lost 9 bases and 7 bases, there was a span of 27 bases. Per germline, CDR1 MRHNA and CDR2 SNTAGT. The CDR3 length is 16 residues. The CDR3 sequence: CARREVPGRETVEAFF. The CDR3 bases are TGTGCCAGACGGGAGGTGCCGGGACGGGAAACAGTTGAAGCTTTCTTT.

The chain combines TRBV6-4 with TRBJ1-6; tentative D call: TRBD1 (5 bases). Germline V gene lookup returns CDR1 MRHNA and CDR2 SNTAGT. This CDR3 contains 15 residues. The V end lost 2 bases, the J end lost 6 bases, and 11 bases lay between the germline ends. The CDR3 is CASSDGTGVNSPLHF. The DNA for the CDR3 is TGTGCCAGCAGTGACGGGACGGGGGTTAATTCACCCCTCCACTTT.

The V call is TRBV13, the J call TRBJ2-1; a possible D gene is TRBD2 (5 bases). Trimming removed 0 bases at V and 3 bases at J, with 9 bases between. CDR3 size: 15 residues. Germline V gene lookup returns CDR1 PRHDT and CDR2 FYEKMQ (reference sequence). The CDR3: CASSLGLGVYNEQFF. The CDR3 nucleotides read TGTGCCAGCAGCTTAGGACTAGGTGTCTACAATGAGCAGTTCTTC.

This clone was picked up many times. The chain joins TRBV7-9 to TRBJ1-4, with 11 bases that match TRBD1. The CDR3 covers 19 residues. After removal of 3 bases from V and 8 bases from J, the junction contained 17 bases not matched to a gene. CDR1 is SEHNR and CDR2 is FQNEAQ in the germline V gene (reference sequence). The CDR3 bases are TGTGCCAGCAGCTTCCGGGGCACCCCTTACCGGGACAGGGGGGAAAAACTGTTTTTT. Translation gives CASSFRGTPYRDRGEKLFF. Complete variable domain (other parts from reference TRBV7-9 and TRBJ1-4): DTGVSQNPRHKITKRGQNVTFRCDPISEHNRLYWYRQTLGQGPEFLTYFQNEAQLEKSRLLSDRFSAERPKGSFSTLEIQRTEQGDSAMYLCASSFRGTPYRDRGEKLFFGSGTQLSVL.

The CDR3 DNA reads TGTGCCAGCAGCTTAGCGGAAACAGGGGCTGGAAACACCATATATTTT. Protein: CASSLAETGAGNTIYF. The chain combines TRBV7-6 with TRBJ1-3, with 7 bases that match TRBD1. The trim removed 0 bases at V and 2 bases at J, leaving 4 bases unmatched. The CDR3 loop spans 16 amino acids. Germline assignment: CDR1 SGHVS and CDR2 FNYEAQ. Using reference TRBV7-6 and TRBJ1-3 for the parts outside the CDR3, the full variable domain is GAGVSQSPRYKVTKRGQDVALRCDPISGHVSLYWYRQALGQGPEFLTYFNYEAQQDKSGLPNDRFSAERPEGSISTLTIQRTEQRDSAMYRCASSLAETGAGNTIYFGEGSWLTVV.

The chain links TRBV28 to TRBJ1-2; 9 positions agree with TRBD1. The trim removed 5 bases at V and 0 bases at J, leaving 4 bases unmatched. There are 15 residues in the CDR3. Germline CDR1 is MDHEN and CDR2 is SYDVKM. The CDR3 bases are TGTGCCAGCAGTAAAAGACAGGGGGCTAACTATGGCTACACCTTC. Protein: CASSKRQGANYGYTF.

The genes are TRBV6-5 and TRBJ1-4; D possibly corresponds to TRBD1 (6 bases). From germline, CDR1 is MNHEY and CDR2 SVGAGI. The CDR3 runs 16 residues. V dropped 0 bases and J dropped 5 bases, with 13 bases sitting between them. CDR3 DNA sequence: TGTGCCAGCAGTTACTCGGCAGGGGCGCCAAATGAAAAACTGTTTTTT. It yields the protein CASSYSAGAPNEKLFF.